This T cell receptor beta chain was recovered during a study of type 1 regulatory T cells. Study as a whole: This in vitro CD4 product, T-allo10, is enriched for Tr1 cells and alloantigen-specific.

The graft donor-derived T-allo10 cells reportedly recognize host alloantigens, are anergic, and suppress alloantigen-specifically. Each CDR3 protein is one row after TCRdb ran MiXCR on the reads. Found here are some 5,800 distinct CDR3 sequences, 25% to 30% of them singletons; the top ten hold 7.5% to 8.5%. This clonotype is termed medium-sized. What it recognizes is unknown. The V end lost 0 bases, the J end lost 14 bases, and 8 bases lay between the germline ends. This CDR3 spans 11 amino acids. The V gene's germline CDR1 is SGHRS and CDR2 YFSETQ. The V call is TRBV5-1, the J call TRBJ1-4; no definite D call. The sequenced sample was cultured T cells, either the whole culture or a sorted T cell fraction (not recorded which). Subset indicated: Tr1-enriched cell product generated in vitro against host alloantigens. This TCR came from a human donor in good health. CDR3 coding DNA: TGCGCCAGCAGCTTGGGGGAGCGGCTGTTTTTT. Its translation is CASSLGERLFF. The full variable domain, rest sourced from reference TRBV5-1 and TRBJ1-4, is KAGVTQTPRYLIKTRGQQVTLSCSPISGHRSVSWYQQTPGQGLQFLFEYFSETQRNKGNFPGRFSGRQFSNSRSEMNVSTLELGDSALYLCASSLGERLFFGSGTQLSVL.